This is a list of T cell receptor beta chains from one sample in a study of T cell responses to AZD1222 COVID-19 vaccine. Data came from immunoSEQ multiplex PCR; TCRdb stores just in-frame clones and leaves some out. The sample contains 150,000 to 180,000 clones, approximately 87% of which appear only once. The sample here was peripheral blood, taken 28 days after the second AZD1222 dose. The source is an adult who received the AZD1222 COVID-19 vaccine. CDR3s include the opening cysteine and the closing phenylalanine or tryptophan. Each record gives: V gene, J gene, CDR3 protein.

v_call: TRBV7-9; j_call: TRBJ1-2; cdr3_aa: CASSLEGQGYTF
v_call: TRBV12-5; j_call: TRBJ2-1; cdr3_aa: CASGSNQDNEQFF
v_call: TRBV5-1; j_call: TRBJ2-7; cdr3_aa: CASSLAPDLGAREQYF
v_call: TRBV6-2/TRBV6-3; j_call: TRBJ2-5; cdr3_aa: CASSYGGLAGGLGETQYF
v_call: TRBV9; j_call: TRBJ1-6; cdr3_aa: CASSILAADSPLHF
v_call: TRBV28; j_call: TRBJ1-1; cdr3_aa: CASGRAQLNTEAFF
v_call: TRBV21-1; j_call: TRBJ2-1; cdr3_aa: CASSKGGFQFF
v_call: TRBV7-9; j_call: TRBJ1-2; cdr3_aa: CASSLGGAGGYTF
v_call: TRBV6-1; j_call: TRBJ2-7; cdr3_aa: CASSETGGVEQYF
v_call: TRBV7-2; j_call: TRBJ2-3; cdr3_aa: CASSYSPGQSTDTQYF
v_call: TRBV5-1; j_call: TRBJ2-4; cdr3_aa: CASSRTTTSGGVEGQYF
v_call: TRBV7-2; j_call: TRBJ2-3; cdr3_aa: CASSLAAGVDTQYF
v_call: TRBV4-3; j_call: TRBJ2-3; cdr3_aa: CASSQASSGDTQYF
v_call: TRBV28; j_call: TRBJ2-7; cdr3_aa: CASRSGPLTGQYF
v_call: TRBV12-3/TRBV12-4; j_call: TRBJ1-1; cdr3_aa: CASGQGGTEAFF
v_call: TRBV27; j_call: TRBJ2-5; cdr3_aa: CASSPEETQYF
v_call: TRBV3-1/TRBV3-2; j_call: TRBJ1-1; cdr3_aa: CASNPRNTEAFF
v_call: TRBV6-1; j_call: TRBJ1-1; cdr3_aa: CASSEVGAPNTEAFF
v_call: TRBV3-1/TRBV3-2; j_call: TRBJ2-7; cdr3_aa: CASSRRNGRETYEQYF
v_call: TRBV5-1; j_call: TRBJ2-2; cdr3_aa: CASSLARQGAGTGELFF
v_call: TRBV28; j_call: TRBJ2-2; cdr3_aa: CASSRSGSKTGELFF
v_call: TRBV4-3; j_call: TRBJ2-2; cdr3_aa: CASSPRGHDTGELFF
v_call: TRBV3-1/TRBV3-2; j_call: TRBJ1-6; cdr3_aa: CASSQAQGESPLHF
v_call: TRBV6-1; j_call: TRBJ2-6; cdr3_aa: CASSEVLGAGANVLTF